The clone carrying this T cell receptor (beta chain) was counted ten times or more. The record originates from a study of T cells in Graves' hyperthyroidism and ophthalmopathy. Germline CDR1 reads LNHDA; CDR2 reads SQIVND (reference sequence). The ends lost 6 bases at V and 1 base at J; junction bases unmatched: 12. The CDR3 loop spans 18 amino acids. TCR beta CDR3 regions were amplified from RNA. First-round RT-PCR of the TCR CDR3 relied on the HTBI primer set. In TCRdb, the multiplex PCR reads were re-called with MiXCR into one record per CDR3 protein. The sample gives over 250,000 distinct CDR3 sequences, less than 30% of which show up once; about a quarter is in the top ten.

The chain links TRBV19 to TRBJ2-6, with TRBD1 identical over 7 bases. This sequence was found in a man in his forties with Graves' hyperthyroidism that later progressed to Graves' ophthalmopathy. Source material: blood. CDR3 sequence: CASSIETGSYSGANVLTF. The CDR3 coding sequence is TGTGCCAGTAGCATCGAGACAGGGTCTTATTCTGGGGCCAACGTCCTGACTTTC.